This is a list of T cell receptor beta chains from one sample in a study of PD-L1 blockade in urothelial cancer. Sequencing used immunoSEQ multiplex PCR; TCRdb keeps in-frame clones, though not all of them. The repertoire holds under 55,000 clones, with about 80% as singletons. The source material was PBMCs, sampled around atezolizumab (anti-PD-L1) treatment. These receptors all come from an older man with urothelial cancer. The CDR3 runs from the conserved cysteine through the conserved F or W. The D gene is left open where the match is weak. Expanded clones are given a class, and other clones once, few, many or no size at all.

d_gene: TRBD1; v_gene: TRBV15; abundance: .; j_gene: TRBJ1-2; CDR3aa: CATSGDRGIGGYTF; CDR3nt: TGTGCCACCAGCGGAGACAGGGGGATCGGTGGCTACACCTTC
d_gene: .; v_gene: TRBV4-1; abundance: .; j_gene: TRBJ1-2; CDR3aa: CASSPDYRAYGYTF; CDR3nt: TGCGCCAGCAGCCCGGATTACAGGGCGTATGGCTACACCTTC
d_gene: TRBD2; v_gene: TRBV28; abundance: .; j_gene: TRBJ2-7; CDR3aa: CASSLFASGIYEQYF; CDR3nt: TGTGCCAGCAGTTTATTCGCTAGCGGGATCTACGAGCAGTACTTC
d_gene: TRBD1; v_gene: TRBV11-3; abundance: .; j_gene: TRBJ2-2; CDR3aa: CASTRTGSNTGELFF; CDR3nt: TGTGCCAGCACCCGGACAGGTTCGAACACCGGGGAGCTGTTTTTT
d_gene: TRBD1; v_gene: TRBV6-5; abundance: few; j_gene: TRBJ2-3; CDR3aa: CASSLAPGQAAVF; CDR3nt: TGTGCCAGCAGCCTCGCCCCGGGACAGGCCGCCGTATTT
d_gene: .; v_gene: TRBV25-1; abundance: .; j_gene: TRBJ1-1; CDR3aa: CASSEWGGPAFF; CDR3nt: TGTGCCAGCAGTGAATGGGGGGGGCCCGCTTTCTTT
d_gene: .; v_gene: TRBV5-1; abundance: .; j_gene: TRBJ2-6; CDR3aa: CASSLSTGANVLTF; CDR3nt: TGCGCCAGCAGCCTAAGTACTGGGGCCAACGTCCTGACTTTC
d_gene: TRBD2; v_gene: TRBV7-2; abundance: .; j_gene: TRBJ2-3; CDR3aa: CASSLAGGTTDTQYF; CDR3nt: TGTGCCAGCAGTCTAGCGGGGGGAACCACAGATACGCAGTATTTT
d_gene: .; v_gene: TRBV5-1; abundance: .; j_gene: TRBJ1-1; CDR3aa: CASSRAGQVTEAFF; CDR3nt: TGCGCCAGCAGCCGCGCGGGGCAGGTCACTGAAGCTTTCTTT
d_gene: .; v_gene: TRBV4-3; abundance: .; j_gene: TRBJ2-7; CDR3aa: CASSQDLGASNYEQYF; CDR3nt: TGCGCCAGCAGCCAAGACCTGGGGGCGTCCAACTACGAGCAGTACTTC
d_gene: .; v_gene: TRBV27; abundance: medium-sized; j_gene: TRBJ1-5; CDR3aa: CASSSQGGNQPQHF; CDR3nt: TGTGCCAGCAGCTCACAGGGAGGCAATCAGCCCCAGCATTTT
d_gene: .; v_gene: TRBV7-3; abundance: once; j_gene: TRBJ1-1; CDR3aa: CASSLIVGWGAEAFF; CDR3nt: TGTGCCAGCAGCTTAATCGTGGGCTGGGGCGCTGAAGCTTTCTTT
d_gene: TRBD1; v_gene: TRBV2; abundance: .; j_gene: TRBJ2-6; CDR3aa: CASFRTGGPKGSGANVLTF; CDR3nt: TGTGCCAGCTTCAGGACAGGGGGCCCAAAGGGCTCTGGGGCCAACGTCCTGACTTTC
d_gene: TRBD2; v_gene: TRBV4-1; abundance: .; j_gene: TRBJ2-7; CDR3aa: CASSQDAGGRYEQYF; CDR3nt: TGCGCCAGCAGCCAAGACGCGGGGGGAAGATACGAGCAGTACTTC
d_gene: TRBD1; v_gene: TRBV30; abundance: .; j_gene: TRBJ1-5; CDR3aa: CAWSVEGATTGRSDQPQHF; CDR3nt: TGTGCCTGGAGTGTAGAGGGGGCAACGACGGGGAGAAGCGATCAGCCCCAGCATTTT
d_gene: .; v_gene: TRBV19; abundance: few; j_gene: TRBJ1-5; CDR3aa: CASTRMDSRNQPQHF; CDR3nt: TGTGCCAGTACCCGAATGGACAGTCGCAATCAGCCCCAGCATTTT
d_gene: TRBD1; v_gene: TRBV28; abundance: .; j_gene: TRBJ1-1; CDR3aa: CASSEGGSMNTEAFF; CDR3nt: TGTGCCAGCAGCGAAGGGGGCAGCATGAACACTGAAGCTTTCTTT
d_gene: TRBD1; v_gene: TRBV6-6; abundance: .; j_gene: TRBJ2-1; CDR3aa: CASSRRDRGINEQFF; CDR3nt: TGTGCCAGCAGCCGACGGGACAGGGGTATTAATGAGCAGTTCTTC
d_gene: .; v_gene: TRBV25-1; abundance: .; j_gene: TRBJ2-5; CDR3aa: CASSDLTEPETQYF; CDR3nt: TGTGCCAGCAGTGACTTGACAGAGCCAGAGACCCAGTACTTC
d_gene: TRBD1; v_gene: TRBV6-1; abundance: .; j_gene: TRBJ1-4; CDR3aa: CASSRTGINEKLFF; CDR3nt: TGTGCCAGCAGCCGGACAGGGATTAATGAAAAACTGTTTTTT
d_gene: .; v_gene: TRBV30; abundance: .; j_gene: TRBJ2-7; CDR3aa: CAWSVSPGEQYF; CDR3nt: TGTGCCTGGAGTGTATCTCCGGGGGAGCAGTACTTC
d_gene: TRBD2; v_gene: TRBV7-9; abundance: few; j_gene: TRBJ2-1; CDR3aa: CASSLSSGGRSSYNEQFF; CDR3nt: TGTGCCAGCAGCTTATCATCGGGGGGGCGAAGCTCCTACAATGAGCAGTTCTTC
d_gene: .; v_gene: TRBV27; abundance: few; j_gene: TRBJ1-5; CDR3aa: CASSFRGVGAQPQHF; CDR3nt: TGTGCCAGCAGTTTTCGGGGAGTGGGGGCTCAGCCCCAGCATTTT
d_gene: .; v_gene: TRBV6-5; abundance: .; j_gene: TRBJ1-1; CDR3aa: CASRPPYTGTEAFF; CDR3nt: TGTGCCAGCAGGCCGCCTTATACGGGGACTGAAGCTTTCTTT
d_gene: .; v_gene: TRBV5-4; abundance: once; j_gene: TRBJ2-3; CDR3aa: CASSLDSDTQYF; CDR3nt: TGTGCCAGCAGCTTGGATAGCGATACGCAGTATTTT
d_gene: .; v_gene: TRBV28; abundance: .; j_gene: TRBJ2-1; CDR3aa: CASSFWQGRRNEQFF; CDR3nt: TGTGCCAGCAGTTTCTGGCAGGGGCGAAGAAATGAGCAGTTCTTC
d_gene: .; v_gene: TRBV5-5; abundance: .; j_gene: TRBJ1-2; CDR3aa: CASGGLSNYSYTF; CDR3nt: TGTGCCAGCGGAGGACTTTCTAACTATAGCTACACCTTC
d_gene: .; v_gene: TRBV5-5; abundance: .; j_gene: TRBJ1-4; CDR3aa: CASSPNRQGSIREKLFF; CDR3nt: TGTGCCAGCAGTCCAAACCGGCAGGGCTCCATTCGGGAAAAACTGTTTTTT
d_gene: TRBD2; v_gene: TRBV19; abundance: .; j_gene: TRBJ2-1; CDR3aa: CASSKSGLAGENEQFF; CDR3nt: TGTGCCAGTAGTAAATCGGGACTAGCGGGAGAAAATGAGCAGTTCTTC
d_gene: TRBD1; v_gene: TRBV28; abundance: .; j_gene: TRBJ1-4; CDR3aa: CASSHRGYNEKLFF; CDR3nt: TGTGCCAGCAGTCACAGGGGGTACAATGAAAAACTGTTTTTT
d_gene: TRBD1; v_gene: TRBV28; abundance: once; j_gene: TRBJ1-1; CDR3aa: CASSLRTGGNRVEAFF; CDR3nt: TGTGCCAGCAGTCTCCGAACAGGGGGGAACAGGGTTGAAGCTTTCTTT
d_gene: TRBD2; v_gene: TRBV29-1; abundance: .; j_gene: TRBJ2-1; CDR3aa: CSVEREGSYNEQFF; CDR3nt: TGCAGCGTAGAAAGGGAGGGCTCCTACAATGAGCAGTTCTTC
d_gene: .; v_gene: TRBV21-1; abundance: .; j_gene: TRBJ1-5; CDR3aa: CASISDRGNQPQHF; CDR3nt: TGTGCCAGCATCAGCGACAGGGGGAATCAGCCCCAGCATTTT
d_gene: .; v_gene: TRBV5-1; abundance: .; j_gene: TRBJ1-4; CDR3aa: CASSLGQSNEKLFF; CDR3nt: TGCGCCAGCAGCCTAGGACAGTCTAATGAAAAACTGTTTTTT
d_gene: .; v_gene: TRBV28; abundance: .; j_gene: TRBJ2-7; CDR3aa: CASSSYSYEQYF; CDR3nt: TGTGCCAGCAGTTCTTACTCCTACGAGCAGTACTTC
d_gene: .; v_gene: TRBV11-1; abundance: few; j_gene: TRBJ2-5; CDR3aa: CASSLAGQTQETQYF; CDR3nt: TGTGCCAGCAGCTTAGCTGGGCAGACGCAAGAGACCCAGTACTTC
d_gene: TRBD1; v_gene: TRBV10-3; abundance: few; j_gene: TRBJ2-7; CDR3aa: CAISEGDWTGALVSYEQYF; CDR3nt: TGTGCCATCAGTGAGGGGGATTGGACAGGGGCCTTGGTTTCCTACGAGCAGTACTTC
d_gene: TRBD1; v_gene: TRBV11-2; abundance: once; j_gene: TRBJ2-7; CDR3aa: CASLRYYGGQGDYEQYF; CDR3nt: TGTGCCAGCCTCAGGTATTACGGGGGACAGGGAGACTACGAGCAGTACTTC
d_gene: TRBD2; v_gene: TRBV5-4; abundance: .; j_gene: TRBJ2-5; CDR3aa: CASSPGTSGRLGETQYF; CDR3nt: TGTGCCAGCAGCCCTGGGACTAGCGGGAGGCTTGGGGAGACCCAGTACTTC
d_gene: TRBD2; v_gene: TRBV9; abundance: .; j_gene: TRBJ2-2; CDR3aa: CASSVGLAGFRTGELFF; CDR3nt: TGTGCCAGCAGCGTAGGACTAGCGGGATTTAGAACCGGGGAGCTGTTTTTT
d_gene: .; v_gene: TRBV25-1; abundance: .; j_gene: TRBJ1-1; CDR3aa: CASSILGSAFF; CDR3nt: TGTGCCAGCAGCATTTTAGGGAGCGCTTTCTTT
d_gene: .; v_gene: TRBV20-1; abundance: .; j_gene: TRBJ2-5; CDR3aa: CSAQGQETQYF; CDR3nt: TGCAGTGCCCAGGGCCAAGAGACCCAGTACTTC
d_gene: TRBD1; v_gene: TRBV5-1; abundance: .; j_gene: TRBJ1-5; CDR3aa: CASSLGQGDHQPQHF; CDR3nt: TGCGCCAGCAGCTTGGGACAGGGGGACCATCAGCCCCAGCATTTT
d_gene: TRBD2; v_gene: TRBV7-9; abundance: .; j_gene: TRBJ2-1; CDR3aa: CASSPSGVAYNEQFF; CDR3nt: TGTGCCAGCAGCCCCAGCGGGGTAGCCTACAATGAGCAGTTCTTC
d_gene: .; v_gene: TRBV11-2; abundance: .; j_gene: TRBJ2-3; CDR3aa: CASSTGLPSGTQYF; CDR3nt: TGTGCCAGCAGTACGGGACTCCCCTCCGGGACGCAGTATTTT
d_gene: TRBD1; v_gene: TRBV5-5; abundance: once; j_gene: TRBJ1-3; CDR3aa: CASSPQGAGNTIYF; CDR3nt: TGTGCCAGCAGCCCACAGGGGGCTGGAAACACCATATATTTT
d_gene: .; v_gene: TRBV2; abundance: .; j_gene: TRBJ1-5; CDR3aa: CASSEGSTNQPQHF; CDR3nt: TGTGCCAGCAGTGAGGGCTCTACTAATCAGCCCCAGCATTTT
d_gene: .; v_gene: TRBV11-2; abundance: .; j_gene: TRBJ1-2; CDR3aa: CASSPGYSTSLNYGYTF; CDR3nt: TGTGCCAGCAGCCCAGGCTACTCCACTTCTTTAAACTATGGCTACACCTTC